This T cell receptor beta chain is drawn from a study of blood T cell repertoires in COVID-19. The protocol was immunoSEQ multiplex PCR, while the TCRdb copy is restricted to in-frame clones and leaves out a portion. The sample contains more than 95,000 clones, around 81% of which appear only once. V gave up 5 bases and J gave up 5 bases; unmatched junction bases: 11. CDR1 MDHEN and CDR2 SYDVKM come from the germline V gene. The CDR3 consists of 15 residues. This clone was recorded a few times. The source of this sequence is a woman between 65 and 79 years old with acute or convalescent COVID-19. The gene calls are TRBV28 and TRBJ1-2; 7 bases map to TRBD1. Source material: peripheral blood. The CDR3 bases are TGTGCCAGCAGTACACACAGGGGTGGGGGTTATGGCTACACCTTC. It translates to CASSTHRGGGYGYTF.